The 6 T cell receptor beta chains in this list originate from one sample, sequenced in a study of blood T cell repertoires in COVID-19. The assay was immunoSEQ multiplex PCR, and TCRdb's table has in-frame clones only and misses some. The sample yields approximately 250,000 clones, 92% seen once. Sequencing input: peripheral blood. The receptors derive from a man aged 25-45 years with COVID-19, enrolled during active disease.

V and J are TRBV5-6 and TRBJ2-5; the D gene is possibly TRBD1 (6 bases). This CDR3 spans 15 amino acids. Germline V gives CDR1 SGHDT, CDR2 YYEEEE. V was trimmed by 1 base and J by 4 bases, leaving 14 bases between them. The CDR3 coding sequence is TGTGCCAGCAGCTTGTGGGTAGGGGGTCGAGAGACCCAGTACTTC. This encodes CASSLWVGGRETQYF.

This chain joins TRBV6-5 and TRBJ2-2, with a possible D match to TRBD2 (6 bases). The CDR3 spans 13 residues. The V end was cut by 6 bases, the J end by 8 bases, with 13 bases between. CDR1 and CDR2 (germline): MNHEY, SVGAGI. The CDR3 nucleotides are TGTGCCAGCAGGGAGGGCGATTCGGGGGAGCTGTTTTTT. Residues: CASREGDSGELFF.

The CDR3 sequence is CASSLEGSRGGYTF. The CDR3 coding sequence is TGTGCCAGCAGCCTCGAAGGGTCTCGAGGGGGCTACACCTTC. The gene calls are TRBV5-4 and TRBJ1-2, with D unclear. The V and J ends lost 4 bases and 8 bases respectively, with 18 bases between them. Germline V lookup: CDR1 SGHNT, CDR2 YYREEE (reference sequence). This CDR3 comprises 14 residues.

This rearrangement joins TRBV11-2 to TRBJ2-1, with TRBD1 matching 8 bases. CDR1 SGHAT and CDR2 FQNNGV come from the germline V gene. V lost 10 bases to trimming and J lost 5 bases; unmatched junction nucleotides: 10. CDR3 length equals 14 residues. DNA for the CDR3: TGTGCCACCTCCCGGACAGGGAATCACAATGAGCAGTTCTTC. It yields the protein CATSRTGNHNEQFF.

In its sample, this clone was seen once. The chain links TRBV6-1 to TRBJ1-5, with TRBD1 matching over 8 bases. CDR3 length: 15 residues. J was trimmed by 4 bases and V by 2 bases; bases with no gene match: 4. Looked up from germline, CDR1 is MNHNS and CDR2 is SASEGT. The CDR3 sequence is CASSEWTGWNQPQHF. The CDR3 bases are TGTGCCAGCAGTGAATGGACAGGGTGGAATCAGCCCCAGCATTTT.

V and J are TRBV13 and TRBJ2-6; D ambiguous. V shed 4 bases and J shed 2 bases, with 9 bases lying between them. CDR3 length: 15 residues. Germline V CDR1 and CDR2: PRHDT, FYEKMQ (reference sequence). CDR3 loop: CASSSWAPGANVLTF. Here the CDR3 DNA reads TGTGCCAGCAGCTCGTGGGCCCCTGGGGCCAACGTCCTGACTTTC.